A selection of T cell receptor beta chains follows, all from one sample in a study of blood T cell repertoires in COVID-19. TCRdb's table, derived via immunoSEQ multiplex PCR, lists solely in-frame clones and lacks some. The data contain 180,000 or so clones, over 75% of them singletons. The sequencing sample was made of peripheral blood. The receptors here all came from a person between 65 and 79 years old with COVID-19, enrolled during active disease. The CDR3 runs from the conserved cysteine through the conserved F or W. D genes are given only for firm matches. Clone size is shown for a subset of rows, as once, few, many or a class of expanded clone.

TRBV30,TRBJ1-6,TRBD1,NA,CAWSVSAGGDSPLHF,TGTGCCTGGAGTGTATCGGCAGGGGGCGATTCACCCCTCCACTTT
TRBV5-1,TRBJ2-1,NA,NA,CASSPEAQTYNEQFF,TGCGCCAGCAGCCCCGAAGCCCAGACATACAATGAGCAGTTCTTC
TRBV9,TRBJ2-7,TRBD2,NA,CASSWGLAGVVEQYF,TGTGCCAGCAGCTGGGGACTAGCGGGAGTTGTCGAGCAGTACTTC
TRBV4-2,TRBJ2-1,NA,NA,CASSQVNQGFNEQFF,TGTGCCAGCAGCCAAGTTAATCAGGGATTCAATGAGCAGTTCTTC
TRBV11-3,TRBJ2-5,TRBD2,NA,CASSSRTSGGGETQYF,TGTGCCAGCAGCTCCCGGACTAGCGGGGGTGGAGAGACCCAGTACTTC
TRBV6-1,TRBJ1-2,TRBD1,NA,CASSEAGTGVYGYTF,TGTGCCAGCAGTGAAGCTGGGACAGGGGTCTATGGCTACACCTTC
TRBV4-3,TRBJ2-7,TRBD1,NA,CASSQGSGGAEQYF,TGCGCCAGCAGCCAAGGTTCAGGGGGCGCCGAGCAGTACTTC
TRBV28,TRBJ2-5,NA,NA,CASSSTSGRWETQYF,TGTGCCAGCAGTTCCACCTCTGGGAGGTGGGAGACCCAGTACTTC
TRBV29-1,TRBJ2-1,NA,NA,CSFSQGGYNEQFF,TGCAGCTTCTCCCAGGGGGGATACAATGAGCAGTTCTTC
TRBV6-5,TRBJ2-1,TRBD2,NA,CASSPASGRFGEQFF,TGTGCCAGCAGCCCAGCTAGCGGTCGTTTTGGGGAGCAGTTCTTC
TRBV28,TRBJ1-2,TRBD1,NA,CASSLAAGGTAAYGYTF,TGTGCCAGCAGTTTAGCTGCAGGGGGGACCGCAGCCTATGGCTACACCTTC
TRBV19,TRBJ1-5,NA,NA,CASSILWQGTQPQHF,TGTGCCAGTAGTATCCTTTGGCAGGGGACTCAGCCCCAGCATTTT
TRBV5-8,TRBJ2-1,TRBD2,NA,CASSWGGTVYNEQFF,TGTGCCAGCAGCTGGGGGGGGACTGTCTACAATGAGCAGTTCTTC
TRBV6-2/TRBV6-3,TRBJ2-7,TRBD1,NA,CASSLIPQGALEQYF,TGTGCCAGCAGTTTAATCCCCCAGGGGGCTCTCGAGCAGTACTTC
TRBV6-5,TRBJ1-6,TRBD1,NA,CASNPDRGVSPLHF,TGTGCCAGCAATCCAGACAGGGGAGTCTCACCCCTCCACTTT
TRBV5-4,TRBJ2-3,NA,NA,CASSSPIDRLPRDTQYF,TGTGCCAGCAGCTCACCCATCGACAGACTCCCCCGCGATACGCAGTATTTT
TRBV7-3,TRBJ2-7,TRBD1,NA,CASSFVSDPGTGAYEQYF,TGTGCCAGCAGCTTCGTTTCTGACCCCGGGACAGGGGCCTACGAGCAGTACTTC
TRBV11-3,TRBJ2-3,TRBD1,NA,CASSRSVTGMSDTQYF,TGTGCCAGCAGCCGGTCAGTGACAGGGATGTCAGATACGCAGTATTTT
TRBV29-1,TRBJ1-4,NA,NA,CSVNAGNNEKLFF,TGCAGCGTGAACGCCGGGAATAATGAAAAACTGTTTTTT
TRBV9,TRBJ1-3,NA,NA,CASSAQQGAGNTIYF,TGTGCCAGCAGCGCCCAACAGGGAGCTGGAAACACCATATATTTT
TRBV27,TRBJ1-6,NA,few,CASSPRGSNSPLHF,TGTGCCAGCAGTCCCCGGGGTTCGAATTCACCCCTCCACTTT
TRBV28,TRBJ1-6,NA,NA,CASSARGVVNSPLHF,TGTGCCAGCAGTGCCAGGGGAGTCGTGAATTCACCCCTCCACTTT
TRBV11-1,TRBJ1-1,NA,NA,CASSTYRDTEAFF,TGTGCCAGCAGCACCTACAGGGACACTGAAGCTTTCTTT